Shown below are 6 T cell receptor beta chains from a single sample sequenced in a study of human T cells and chemical hapten exposure. As for time point: pre-sensitization, week 0. Treatment given: therapeutic diphenylcyclopropenone sensitization with weekly scalp DPC. TCRdb passed the RACE reads through MiXCR, listing each CDR3 protein once. The sample records some 400,000 distinct CDR3 sequences, roughly 4.6% being singletons. Sequences were derived from whole blood, sampled in connection with sensitization to the hapten diphenylcyclopropenone (DPC). All receptors derive from a woman aged 45-59 years with alopecia areata. Some clones in this sample may be carry-over from other donors' samples.

In its sample, this clonotype was seen a few times. This chain joins TRBV12-3 or TRBV12-4 and TRBJ1-1, with TRBD1 as a possible D gene (5 bases). This CDR3 contains 11 residues. With 6 bases removed from V and 6 bases from J, the gap between germline ends came to 8 bases. The CDR3 nucleotides read TGTGCCAGCAGCCGACAGTCTGAAGCTTTCTTT. This encodes CASSRQSEAFF.

This clonotype showed up many times. As DNA, the CDR3 is TGTGCCAGCAGCCCCTGGAGCGAGGAGACCCAGTACTTC. It is translated as CASSPWSEETQYF. The gene calls are TRBV7-6 and TRBJ2-5; D is undetermined. Deletions cut 5 bases from V and 5 bases from J, with 12 bases between. CDR3 length equals 13 residues. Germline V gives CDR1 SGHVS, CDR2 FNYEAQ.

The CDR3 loop reads CASRDRAEQYF. CDR3 sequence (DNA): TGTGCCAGCAGGGACCGGGCCGAGCAGTACTTC. This chain joins TRBV6-6 and TRBJ2-7; no clear D. Germline V gene sequence: CDR1 MNHNY, CDR2 SVGAGI (reference sequence). The V end was cut by 6 bases, the J end by 6 bases, with 9 bases between. CDR3 length: 11 residues.

At least ten counts were recorded for this clonotype. The chain links TRBV14 to TRBJ1-6, with D unclear. Trimming removed 1 base from V and 7 bases from J, with 8 bases in between. Germline loops: CDR1 SGHDN, CDR2 FVKESK. CDR3 length: 14 residues. Here the CDR3 DNA reads TGTGCCAGCAGCCAAGGCAGGAGGAATTCACCCCTCCACTTT. Translating it yields CASSQGRRNSPLHF.

This clonotype was detected a few times. The chain combines TRBV6-4 with TRBJ1-1; possibly TRBD1 for D (6 bases). The CDR3 sequence is 14 residues long. Trimming shortened V by 6 bases and J by 3 bases, and 14 bases separated the two germline ends. Germline V lookup: CDR1 MRHNA, CDR2 SNTAGT. As DNA, the CDR3 is TGTGCCAGCAGGACTGATAACAGGGACACTGAAGCTTTCTTT. It translates to CASRTDNRDTEAFF.

The chain couples TRBV12-3 or TRBV12-4 to TRBJ1-4; 8 bases are shared with TRBD1. The trim removed 5 bases at V and 7 bases at J, leaving 6 bases unmatched. The CDR3 is 14 amino acids. CDR3 sequence reads: CASSPQGAGEKLFF. The CDR3 DNA reads TGTGCCAGCAGTCCGCAGGGGGCGGGTGAAAAACTGTTTTTT.